The 30 T cell receptor beta chains reported below all come from one sample, sequenced in a study of T cells in Graves' hyperthyroidism and ophthalmopathy. RNA transcripts yielded amplified TCR beta CDR3 regions. A first-round RT-PCR of the TCR CDR3 used the HTBI primer set. TCRdb re-analysed the multiplex PCR reads in MiXCR, keeping a single row per CDR3 protein. This table has 300,000 or so distinct CDR3 sequences, 18% appearing once. The sample consisted of blood. These receptors originate from a woman between 50 and 59 years old with Graves' hyperthyroidism.

This clonotype appeared a few times. CDR3 residues: CASSGLEVGGYTF. The CDR3 bases are TGTGCCAGCAGTGGCCTTGAGGTCGGAGGCTACACCTTC. The chain carries TRBV6-1 and TRBJ1-2; no reliable D call. Per germline, CDR1 MNHNS and CDR2 SASEGT. The length of the CDR3 is 13 residues. V lost 4 bases and J lost 8, with 14 bases in between.

The rearrangement uses TRBV15 and TRBJ2-3; D is undetermined. Trimming took 0 bases from V and 3 from J, leaving 16 bases between them. CDR1 is LNHNV, CDR2 YYDKDF, per germline (reference sequence). This CDR3 contains 17 residues. The CDR3 region is CATSRDWAALGTDTQYF. The CDR3 DNA reads as TGTGCCACCAGCAGAGATTGGGCAGCATTAGGGACAGATACGCAGTATTTT.

This clonotype was detected ten times or more. V usage is TRBV5-1 and J usage is TRBJ2-3; D is unclear. The CDR3 runs 14 residues. V lost 0 bases and J lost 5, with 10 bases in between. The germline gives CDR1 SGHRS, CDR2 YFSETQ. Written as DNA, the CDR3 is TGCGCCAGCAGCTTGGGGCAGGACCGAGATACGCAGTATTTT. It yields the protein CASSLGQDRDTQYF. The full variable domain, rest sourced from reference TRBV5-1 and TRBJ2-3, is KAGVTQTPRYLIKTRGQQVTLSCSPISGHRSVSWYQQTPGQGLQFLFEYFSETQRNKGNFPGRFSGRQFSNSRSEMNVSTLELGDSALYLCASSLGQDRDTQYFGPGTRLTVL.

There are a few counts of this clonotype. V is TRBV5-1 and J is TRBJ2-3; D is perhaps TRBD1 (6 bases). CDR1 is SGHRS, CDR2 YFSETQ, per germline. V was pared by 0 bases and J by 5 bases, with 10 bases between. This CDR3 has 14 amino acids. CDR3 residues: CASSLDRVGDTQYF. The CDR3 DNA is TGCGCCAGCAGCTTGGACAGGGTGGGAGATACGCAGTATTTT.

This clonotype has a handful of counts. This chain links TRBV29-1 with TRBJ2-7, with unresolved D. Germline assignment: CDR1 SQVTM and CDR2 ANQGSEA. The CDR3 runs to 11 residues. V lost 4 bases and J 2 bases, leaving 6 bases between the germline ends. The CDR3 protein is CSVVQTYEQYF. CDR3 nucleotide sequence: TGCAGCGTTGTACAGACCTACGAGCAGTACTTC.

The table lists this clonotype with many counts. The CDR3 DNA reads as TGTGCCAGCAGCTTACCGGAGGGCGGGGTCAATGAGCAGTTCTTC. Encoded protein: CASSLPEGGVNEQFF. The J gene is TRBJ2-1, the V gene TRBV7-2; D might be TRBD2 (6 bases). CDR1 and CDR2 from the germline V gene are SGHTA and FQGNSA. Trimming removed 2 bases at V and 6 bases at J, with 14 bases between. CDR3 length equals 15 residues.

The chain recombines TRBV20-1 with TRBJ1-2; D might be TRBD1 (5 bases). The V and J ends lost 2 bases and 8 bases respectively, with 12 bases between them. CDR1 and CDR2 (germline): DFQATT, SNEGSKA (reference sequence). The length of the CDR3 is 12 residues. The CDR3 is CSARQGQGGYTF. Written as DNA, the CDR3 is TGCAGTGCTAGACAGGGTCAGGGAGGCTACACCTTC.

This clonotype was seen only a few times. The J gene is TRBJ2-1, the V gene TRBV6-2 or TRBV6-3; D ambiguous. The germline V and J ends were trimmed by 8 bases and 9 bases, with 17 bases remaining between them. Germline CDR1 reads MNHEY; CDR2 reads SVGEGT. The CDR3 contains 13 residues. This chain's CDR3 is CASSQSQAREQFF. Here the CDR3 DNA reads TGTGCCAGCTCTCAGTCCCAAGCGCGTGAGCAGTTCTTC.

This clonotype was counted between two and nine times. The V gene is TRBV18, the J gene TRBJ1-4, with 9 bases that match TRBD1. The CDR3 contains 15 residues. With 1 base clipped from V and 8 bases from J, the junction kept 5 bases outside the gene matches. Germline CDR1 and CDR2: KGHSH and LQKENI. The CDR3 coding sequence is TGTGCCAGCTCACCACAACAGGGGGCGGCGGAAAAACTGTTTTTT. Amino acids: CASSPQQGAAEKLFF.

This clonotype was seen a handful of times. Its ends do not fully match the called genes, so a read error is possible. V gene TRBV5-1 combines with J gene TRBJ2-1, with TRBD1 matching over 9 bases. The CDR3 loop spans 14 amino acids. Per germline, CDR1 SGHRS and CDR2 YFSETQ. The CDR3 DNA sequence: TGCGCCTGCAGCCAAGGACAGGGGATGGGTGAGCAGTTCTTC. It specifies CACSQGQGMGEQFF.

The CDR3 sequence is CASSYVVGTASYEQYF. CDR3 nucleotide sequence: TGTGCCAGCAGTTACGTCGTTGGGACGGCTTCCTACGAGCAGTACTTC. This sequence joins TRBV6-2 or TRBV6-3 and TRBJ2-7, with D possibly called TRBD1 or TRBD2 (5 bases each). The CDR3 contains 16 residues. Germline CDR1 reads MNHEY; CDR2 reads SVGEGT. The V and J ends lost 2 bases and 1 base respectively, with 15 bases between them.

The CDR3 here is CASSPDPGLRPDTQYF. Written as DNA, the CDR3 is TGCGCCAGCAGCCCAGATCCGGGACTCCGCCCAGATACGCAGTATTTT. V is TRBV5-1 and J is TRBJ2-3; a weak D match, TRBD2 (6 bases). Deletions cut 4 bases from V and 4 bases from J, with 19 bases between. Germline V CDR1 and CDR2: SGHRS, YFSETQ. This CDR3 has 16 amino acids. The full variable domain, completed using reference TRBV5-1 and TRBJ2-3, is KAGVTQTPRYLIKTRGQQVTLSCSPISGHRSVSWYQQTPGQGLQFLFEYFSETQRNKGNFPGRFSGRQFSNSRSEMNVSTLELGDSALYLCASSPDPGLRPDTQYFGPGTRLTVL.

V gene TRBV6-1 combines with J gene TRBJ2-7; a weak D match, TRBD1 (5 bases). The CDR3 is 12 amino acids. Germline CDR1 is MNHNS and CDR2 is SASEGT. The V gene lost 6 bases and the J gene lost 3 bases, with 9 bases spanning the gap. CDR3 residues: CASRDTFYEQYV. Here the CDR3 DNA reads TGTGCCAGCAGGGACACCTTCTACGAGCAGTACGTC.

This clonotype appeared many times. The V and J genes are TRBV5-8 and TRBJ1-1; D uncertain. Germline CDR1 SGHTS, CDR2 YDEGEE. The length of the CDR3 is 14 residues. Trimming cost V 5 bases and J 1 base, with 12 bases left between them. The CDR3 here is CASRPRLPNTEAFF. The CDR3 DNA follows: TGTGCCAGCAGACCGAGGCTACCGAACACTGAAGCTTTCTTT.

This clonotype was picked up many times. CDR3 sequence reads: CASSYLGVNTEAFF. The CDR3 nucleotides are TGTGCCAGCAGTTACTTAGGGGTGAACACTGAAGCTTTCTTT. V gene TRBV6-2 or TRBV6-3 combines with J gene TRBJ1-1; possible D gene TRBD1, 5 bases. The CDR3 has 14 residues. Deletions cut 1 base from V and 0 bases from J, with 6 bases between. Per germline, CDR1 MNHEY and CDR2 SVGEGT.

This clonotype was counted ten times or more. CDR3 nucleotide sequence: TGTGCCTGGAGTGTACGGCAGGCTTCTAACTATGGCTACACCTTC. The encoded protein is CAWSVRQASNYGYTF. This chain joins TRBV30 and TRBJ1-2; no firm D call. Germline CDR1 and CDR2: GTSNPN and SVGIG (reference sequence). V lost 0 bases and J lost 0, with 11 bases in between. This CDR3 comprises 15 residues.

The CDR3 sequence is CSAKDRVSSYEQYF. CDR3 nucleotide sequence: TGCAGTGCAAAGGACAGGGTGAGCTCCTACGAGCAGTACTTC. The V and J genes are TRBV20-1 and TRBJ2-7; 8 bases fit TRBD1. Germline V gene sequence: CDR1 DFQATT, CDR2 SNEGSKA (reference sequence). V lost 6 bases, J lost 0 bases, and 7 bases stayed unmatched. The CDR3 runs 14 residues.

This clonotype was picked up many times. The chain joins TRBV5-1 to TRBJ2-1, with D possibly matching TRBD2 (5 bases). CDR3 length: 14 amino acids. CDR1 and CDR2 from the germline V gene are SGHRS and YFSETQ. With 4 bases removed from V and 9 bases from J, the gap between germline ends came to 17 bases. The CDR3 sequence is CASSPGRDRGEQFF. The DNA of the CDR3 is TGCGCCAGCAGCCCCGGACGCGACCGGGGTGAGCAGTTCTTC.

CDR3 sequence reads: CASSVGDRARGPLDTQYF. Written as DNA, the CDR3 is TGTGCCAGCAGTGTGGGTGACAGGGCTCGCGGGCCTTTGGATACGCAGTATTTT. The chain uses TRBV2 and TRBJ2-3; 7 nucleotides agree with TRBD1. Germline values: CDR1 SNHLY, CDR2 FYNNEI. The junction had 19 bases not matched to a gene; V was cut back by 4 bases and J by 6 bases. CDR3 length: 18 amino acids.

The rearrangement joins TRBV7-8 to TRBJ2-3; 7 positions agree with TRBD1. Unmatched junction bases numbered 7, after V lost 2 bases and J lost 5 bases. Germline CDR1 reads SGHVS; CDR2 reads FQNEAQ. The CDR3 totals 15 residues. In nucleotides, the CDR3 is TGTGCCAGCAGCTTAATGAGGGGGCCAGTAGATACGCAGTATTTT. Translating gives CASSLMRGPVDTQYF.

This clonotype has only one observation. The rearrangement uses TRBV9 and TRBJ2-1; D possibly corresponds to TRBD2 (8 bases). Germline CDR1 and CDR2: SGDLS and YYNGEE. This CDR3 comprises 15 residues. V was clipped by 4 bases and J by 7 bases, with 18 bases between them. Here the CDR3 reads CASSPREGASNEQFF. CDR3 DNA sequence: TGTGCCAGCAGCCCCCGGGAGGGGGCTTCTAATGAGCAGTTCTTC.

In its sample, this clonotype was seen a few times. The rearrangement uses TRBV9 and TRBJ1-1, with 9 bases lining up with TRBD1. With 4 bases clipped from V and 6 bases from J, the junction kept 10 bases outside the gene matches. Germline lookup yields CDR1 SGDLS and CDR2 YYNGEE. This CDR3 is built from 15 residues. The CDR3 DNA follows: TGTGCCAGCAGCCCAGGGGACAGGGTGAGATCTGAAGCTTTCTTT. Amino acid sequence: CASSPGDRVRSEAFF.

This clonotype was seen many times. V and J are TRBV7-8 and TRBJ2-7, with TRBD2 as a possible D gene (6 bases). Looked up from germline, CDR1 is SGHVS and CDR2 is FQNEAQ. The CDR3 contains 15 residues. V lost 5 bases to trimming and J lost 6 bases, with 20 bases between them. The CDR3 spells CASSPHRTRGLEQYF. The CDR3 nucleotides are TGTGCCAGCAGCCCCCATCGTACGCGGGGTCTCGAGCAGTACTTC.

This clonotype was found a few times. The gene calls are TRBV7-9 and TRBJ2-1; no clear D gene. CDR1 and CDR2 (germline): SEHNR, FQNEAQ (reference sequence). V was clipped by 1 base and J by 8 bases, with 9 bases between them. This CDR3 comprises 13 residues. Written as DNA, the CDR3 is TGTGCCAGCAGCTTAGGGATTTCGGATGAGCAGTTCTTC. It is translated as CASSLGISDEQFF.

Many counts were recorded for this clonotype. The chain joins TRBV6-6 to TRBJ1-1, with unresolved D. This CDR3 contains 16 residues. Trimming stripped 0 bases from V and 5 bases from J, with 16 bases between. In germline, CDR1 is MNHNY, CDR2 SVGAGI (reference sequence). CDR3 residues: CASSYSPSAAGTEAFF. The CDR3 DNA follows: TGTGCCAGCAGTTACTCCCCATCCGCCGCGGGGACTGAAGCTTTCTTT.

This sequence joins TRBV29-1 and TRBJ2-7, with D perhaps matching TRBD2 (6 bases). The germline V and J ends were trimmed by 6 bases and 6 bases, with 9 bases remaining between them. CDR1 is SQVTM and CDR2 is ANQGSEA in the germline V gene. The CDR3 has 10 residues. The CDR3 coding sequence is TGCAGCGTCGTGGGGGGCGAGCAGTACTTC. Its protein is CSVVGGEQYF.

The chain is built from TRBV29-1 and TRBJ2-5; tentative D call: TRBD2 (5 bases). The germline gives CDR1 SQVTM, CDR2 ANQGSEA. The CDR3 consists of 16 residues. V was trimmed by 4 bases and J by 3 bases, leaving 21 bases between them. This CDR3 reads CSVASSWGAMKETQYF. The CDR3 coding sequence is TGCAGCGTTGCCTCCAGTTGGGGAGCGATGAAAGAGACCCAGTACTTC.

Ten or more counts support this clonotype. V gene TRBV7-8 combines with J gene TRBJ2-3, with 8 nucleotides matching TRBD1. Germline assignment: CDR1 SGHVS and CDR2 FQNEAQ. The CDR3 runs to 16 residues. The trim removed 5 bases at V and 1 base at J, leaving 8 bases unmatched. CDR3 loop: CASSDKDREGTDTQYF. In DNA, the CDR3 is TGTGCCAGCAGCGATAAGGACAGGGAAGGCACAGATACGCAGTATTTT.

This sequence joins TRBV6-2 or TRBV6-3 and TRBJ2-2, with no clear D. Trimming removed 6 bases from V and 1 base from J, with 12 bases in between. In germline, CDR1 is MNHEY, CDR2 SVGEGT. The CDR3 is made up of 15 amino acids. Here the CDR3 reads CASSRTLGNTGELFF. Here the CDR3 DNA reads TGTGCCAGCAGCCGCACCCTAGGGAACACCGGGGAGCTGTTTTTT.

A single count supports this clonotype. Sequence at one end of the junction differs from germline and may be a read error. The gene calls are TRBV2 and TRBJ1-1; the D gene is possibly TRBD1 (5 bases). The CDR3 is made up of 15 amino acids. The germline V gene has CDR1 SNHLY and CDR2 FYNNEI. CDR3: CASREDKTGPLWAFF. The CDR3 region has the DNA TGTGCCAGCAGGGAAGACAAGACGGGGCCTTTATGGGCTTTCTTT. Based on the CDR3 plus reference TRBV2 and TRBJ1-1, the full variable domain is EPEVTQTPSHQVTQMGQEVILRCVPISNHLYFYWYRQILGQKVEFLVSFYNNEISEKSEIFDDQFSVERPDGSNFTLKIRSTKLEDSAMYFCASREDKTGPLWAFFGQGTRLTVV.